The rows below give T cell receptor beta chains drawn from one sample of a study of regulatory T cells in long-lasting Graves disease. MiXCR, run by TCRdb on the multiplex PCR reads, gives a single entry per CDR3 protein. The data show 200,000 to 250,000 distinct CDR3 sequences, around 19% seen once. These data were also reused for a study on T cells in Graves' hyperthyroidism and ophthalmopathy.

The specimen comprised peripheral blood mononuclear cells (PBMCs), sampled at new diagnosis, from a patient treated with antithyroid drugs. These receptors were obtained from a woman in her twenties or thirties with Graves disease. Both conserved end residues are part of each CDR3. The D gene is left open where the match is weak. Clone size appears in some rows only: once, few, many, or a class for an expanded clone.

-,many,TRBJ2-5,TRBV12-3/TRBV12-4,CASSPVSTAQETQYF,TGTGCCAGCAGCCCAGTCAGCACGGCGCAAGAGACCCAGTACTTC
-,many,TRBJ1-1,TRBV29-1,CSVDKRVRGNTEAFF,TGCAGCGTTGATAAAAGGGTTCGAGGGAACACTGAAGCTTTCTTT
TRBD1,-,TRBJ2-7,TRBV11-1,CASSPRGTVLYEQYF,TGTGCCAGCAGCCCGAGGGGGACAGTCCTCTACGAGCAGTACTTC
TRBD2,-,TRBJ2-7,TRBV20-1,CSARDLLAGSPYEQYF,TGCAGTGCTAGAGATCTGCTAGCGGGATCTCCGTACGAGCAGTACTTC
-,-,TRBJ1-2,TRBV13,CASSVPQGTGYTF,TGTGCCAGCAGCGTACCACAGGGAACCGGCTACACCTTC
TRBD2,many,TRBJ2-7,TRBV7-8,CASRILAGHTYEQYF,TGTGCCAGCAGAATACTAGCGGGCCATACCTACGAGCAGTACTTC
TRBD2,many,TRBJ2-1,TRBV5-1,CASRLAETYNEQFF,TGCGCCAGCAGACTAGCGGAAACCTACAATGAGCAGTTCTTC
-,-,TRBJ1-1,TRBV13,CASSSITDTGRNTEAFF,TGTGCCAGCAGCTCGATAACCGATACAGGGCGAAACACTGAAGCTTTCTTT
-,-,TRBJ2-7,TRBV20-1,CSARVSGVGPSVYEQYF,TGCAGTGCTAGAGTGTCGGGGGTAGGACCCTCGGTCTACGAGCAGTACTTC
-,many,TRBJ2-7,TRBV20-1,CSARPRAPYEQYF,TGCAGTGCCCGCCCCAGGGCTCCCTACGAGCAGTACTTC
TRBD1,many,TRBJ1-1,TRBV5-1,CASSALGTDTEAFF,TGCGCCAGCAGCGCCTTAGGGACAGACACTGAAGCTTTCTTT
-,many,TRBJ1-1,TRBV11-1,CASSFPGQLNTEAFF,TGTGCCAGCAGCTTCCCGGGACAATTGAACACTGAAGCTTTCTTT
-,few,TRBJ1-5,TRBV5-6,CASNLWGNQPQHF,TGTGCCAGCAACCTATGGGGGAATCAGCCCCAGCATTTT
-,many,TRBJ2-3,TRBV6-1,CASSVTASSTDTQYF,TGTGCCAGCAGTGTAACAGCAAGTTCCACAGATACGCAGTATTTT
-,few,TRBJ1-5,TRBV6-1,CASVGDRLENQPQHF,TGTGCCAGCGTCGGGGACCGCCTGGAAAATCAGCCCCAGCATTTT
-,many,TRBJ1-2,TRBV5-4,CASSPGGQKKYYGYTF,TGTGCCAGCAGCCCTGGAGGACAGAAAAAATACTATGGCTACACCTTC
TRBD1,many,TRBJ2-1,TRBV19,CASSPTRQGSVNNEQFF,TGTGCCAGTAGTCCGACTCGACAGGGGAGTGTAAACAATGAGCAGTTCTTC
-,many,TRBJ1-1,TRBV20-1,CSVPREGGMNTEAFF,TGCAGTGTCCCCCGGGAAGGTGGGATGAACACTGAAGCTTTCTTT
-,-,TRBJ2-5,TRBV2,CASSELLVIQETQYF,TGTGCCAGCAGTGAGCTCCTCGTAATACAAGAGACCCAGTACTTC
-,-,TRBJ2-7,TRBV2,CASRETGDEQYF,TGTGCCAGCAGGGAGACAGGCGACGAGCAGTACTTC
-,many,TRBJ1-6,TRBV12-3/TRBV12-4,CASSPGTGGGISPLHF,TGTGCCAGCAGTCCCGGCACGGGCGGCGGGATTTCACCCCTCCACTTT
-,many,TRBJ1-2,TRBV10-2,CASSESGPGYGYTF,TGCGCCAGCAGTGAGTCGGGACCCGGCTATGGCTACACCTTC
-,-,TRBJ1-2,TRBV30,CAWSLAARSHGYTF,TGTGCCTGGAGTTTGGCGGCACGCTCTCACGGCTACACCTTC
-,-,TRBJ2-5,TRBV19,CASSMRSLQETQYF,TGTGCCAGTAGTATGAGGAGCTTACAAGAGACCCAGTACTTC
-,many,TRBJ1-3,TRBV11-2,CASSLASPGNTIYF,TGTGCCAGCAGCTTAGCCTCGCCTGGAAACACCATATATTTT
-,many,TRBJ1-2,TRBV27,CASSRWQNYGYTF,TGTGCCAGCAGCAGATGGCAGAACTATGGCTACACCTTC